The entry below gives a single T cell receptor beta chain sequence along with its context. The data are from a study of blood T cell repertoires in COVID-19. In the study overall: T cells, B-cell-depleted T cells, or PBMCs supplied cDNA or gDNA.

The CDR3 has 15 residues. The V segment lost 2 bases and the J segment 9 bases; nucleotides outside the gene matches: 11. The germline gives CDR1 GTSNPN, CDR2 SVGIG (reference sequence). Authors' analysis steps: Researchers report that nucleated cell counts were estimated from reference gene primer amplification. Only in-frame clones appear in the TCRdb table, and some are missing; sequencing was by immunoSEQ multiplex PCR. V, J and clone size are those of that table, while D and trimming were read from the DNA. The sample includes fewer than 20,000 clones, roughly 91% of them seen just once. The genes are TRBV30 and TRBJ2-1, with TRBD2 matching 9 bases. Material for sequencing was peripheral blood. This sequence was found in a human donor in a cohort sampled during active COVID-19. The CDR3 DNA reads as TGTGCCTGGAGTAACTTAGCGGGAGTAAGCGGTGAGCAGTTCTTC. This sequence encodes CAWSNLAGVSGEQFF.